Below are 5 T cell receptor beta chains sequenced from a single sample in a study of cytomegalovirus exposure and HLA in healthy donors. Profiled with immunoSEQ multiplex PCR; TCRdb holds only in-frame clones, not every one. The repertoire holds roughly 130,000 clones, with roughly 90% as singletons. Sequenced: PBMCs. The receptor source for this set is a man aged 25-45 years in good health and CMV-seronegative.

This rearrangement joins TRBV10-1 to TRBJ1-1, with D hard to call. Trimming removed 6 bases from V and 2 bases from J, with 16 bases in between. The germline V gene has CDR1 WNHNN and CDR2 SYGVQD (reference sequence). The CDR3 extends over 15 amino acids. The CDR3: CASSDSAAGNTEAFF. The DNA of the CDR3 is TGCGCCAGCAGCGACTCCGCGGCGGGTAACACTGAAGCTTTCTTT.

The chain links TRBV27 to TRBJ1-1; the D gene is possibly TRBD1 (6 bases). The CDR3 length is 13 residues. Per the germline V gene, CDR1 is MNHEY and CDR2 is SMNVEV (reference sequence). Trimming cost V 9 bases and J 6 bases, with 17 bases left between them. The CDR3: CARPPATGPEAFF. For the CDR3, the DNA is TGTGCCAGACCCCCGGCGACAGGACCTGAAGCTTTCTTT.

V and J are TRBV11-2 and TRBJ2-5; maybe TRBD2 (5 bases). The germline gives CDR1 SGHAT, CDR2 FQNNGV. The CDR3 consists of 14 residues. Trimming shortened V by 1 base and J by 3 bases, and 9 bases separated the two germline ends. The CDR3 region is CASSLGRTEETQYF. For the CDR3, the DNA is TGTGCCAGCAGCTTAGGTCGGACTGAAGAGACCCAGTACTTC.

This clone was found once. The chain is built from TRBV5-4 and TRBJ2-5, with D tentatively TRBD1 (6 bases). Germline values: CDR1 SGHNT, CDR2 YYREEE (reference sequence). Trimming pared 0 bases from V and 4 bases from J, leaving 7 bases between. This CDR3 region has 13 residues. CDR3 region: CASSLAGVETQYF. The CDR3 DNA reads as TGTGCCAGCAGCTTGGCAGGGGTAGAGACCCAGTACTTC.

The chain is built from TRBV28 and TRBJ2-7, with a possible D match to TRBD2 (6 bases). V was clipped by 6 bases and J by 5 bases, with 20 bases between them. The CDR3 covers 15 residues. The V gene's germline CDR1 is MDHEN and CDR2 SYDVKM. Here the CDR3 DNA reads TGTGCCAGCAGCCCCTCCCTAACGGGGGTTCACGAGCAGTACTTC. Translated, it gives CASSPSLTGVHEQYF. Drawing the rest from reference TRBV28 and TRBJ2-7, the complete variable domain is DVKVTQSSRYLVKRTGEKVFLECVQDMDHENMFWYRQDPGLGLRLIYFSYDVKMKEKGDIPEGYSVSREKKERFSLILESASTNQTSMYLCASSPSLTGVHEQYFGPGTRLTVT.